This entry lists 24 T cell receptor beta chains sequenced from one sample in a study of cytomegalovirus exposure and HLA in healthy donors. The PCR had 60 Vbeta and 13 Jbeta primers. TCRdb's table, derived via immunoSEQ multiplex PCR, lists solely in-frame clones and lacks some. The table lists around 150,000 clones, 80% of them singletons, with approximately 7% in the top ten. The material sequenced was PBMCs. Receptors originate from a man aged 40-55 years in good health and CMV-seropositive.

This clone has just a few counts. The chain joins TRBV5-3 to TRBJ1-2; tentatively, D is TRBD1 (6 bases). TRBV5-3 has ORF status, its function being uncertain. The V end lost 8 bases, the J end lost 7 bases, and 33 bases lay between the germline ends. The CDR3 extends over 18 amino acids. CDR3 loop: CARTSGGLPGFWRSGYTF. DNA of the CDR3: TGTGCCAGGACCTCGGGGGGGCTCCCTGGATTTTGGCGGTCTGGCTACACCTTC.

The J gene is TRBJ1-1, the V gene TRBV19; D call uncertain. The CDR3 has 13 residues. Germline V gene lookup returns CDR1 LNHDA and CDR2 SQIVND (reference sequence). Trimming pared 5 bases from V and 2 bases from J, leaving 9 bases between. The CDR3 spells CASSRGFNTEAFF. In nucleotides, the CDR3 is TGTGCCAGTAGTCGCGGTTTCAACACTGAAGCTTTCTTT.

The CDR3 sequence is CASSTLRGSRDRDQPQHF. The CDR3 coding sequence is TGTGCCAGTAGTACCCTCCGAGGTTCACGGGACAGGGATCAGCCCCAGCATTTT. This chain links TRBV19 with TRBJ1-5; 9 nucleotides agree with TRBD1. Per the germline V gene, CDR1 is LNHDA and CDR2 is SQIVND (reference sequence). The V gene end was trimmed by 4 bases and the J gene end by 5 bases; junction bases not matched to a gene: 15. The CDR3 totals 18 residues.

This clone occurred a few times. The chain employs TRBV14 and TRBJ2-7, with D hard to call. Trimming left V 1 base short and J 1 base short, with 8 bases between. Germline lookup yields CDR1 SGHDN and CDR2 FVKESK. The CDR3 consists of 14 residues. DNA of the CDR3: TGTGCCAGCAGCCAAGGGGTCAGGTCCTACGAGCAGTACTTC. Protein product: CASSQGVRSYEQYF.

The genes are TRBV7-8 and TRBJ2-2, with TRBD1 matching over 12 bases. Germline-derived CDR1 and CDR2 are SGHVS and FQNEAQ. The CDR3 consists of 16 residues. The V gene end was trimmed by 3 bases and the J gene end by 7 bases; junction bases not matched to a gene: 6. The CDR3 spells CASSLRDRGRIGELFF. For the CDR3, the DNA is TGTGCCAGCAGCTTGAGGGACAGGGGGCGCATCGGGGAGCTGTTTTTT.

V gene TRBV5-8 combines with J gene TRBJ2-1, with 14 bases matching TRBD2. The CDR3 sequence is 19 residues long. The germline V gene encodes CDR1 SGHTS and CDR2 YDEGEE. V was clipped by 3 bases and J by 0 bases; unmatched bases: 8. CDR3 amino acids: CASSYLGLAGGGSYNEQFF. The CDR3 DNA reads as TGTGCCAGCAGCTACTTAGGACTAGCGGGAGGCGGCTCCTACAATGAGCAGTTCTTC. Looking up the rest from reference TRBV5-8 and TRBJ2-1 gives the full variable domain: EAGVTQSPTHLIKTRGQQATLRCSPISGHTSVYWYQQALGLGLQFLLWYDEGEERNRGNFPPRFSGRQFPNYSSELNVNALELEDSALYLCASSYLGLAGGGSYNEQFFGPGTRLTVL.

A few counts support this clone. V gene TRBV13 combines with J gene TRBJ1-1; maybe TRBD1 (5 bases). The CDR3 consists of 15 residues. Germline CDR1 reads PRHDT; CDR2 reads FYEKMQ (reference sequence). V was shortened by 5 bases and J by 5 bases, with 18 bases between the two germline ends. The CDR3 region has the DNA TGTGCCAGCAGCCCACGGGGGGTTGGGGGGACTGAAGCTTTCTTT. This gives the protein CASSPRGVGGTEAFF.

J is TRBJ1-2 and V is TRBV27, with 8 bases identical to TRBD1. J was trimmed by 2 bases and V by 8 bases; bases with no gene match: 13. The CDR3 is 16 amino acids. Germline loops: CDR1 MNHEY, CDR2 SMNVEV (reference sequence). In DNA form, the CDR3 reads TGTGCCAGCGCCGTGGAAGACAGGGGTTGGAACTATGGCTACACCTTC. Translated, it gives CASAVEDRGWNYGYTF.

This chain links TRBV10-2 with TRBJ2-7; D is perhaps TRBD2 (6 bases). Trimming took 0 bases from V and 3 from J, leaving 6 bases between them. The CDR3 loop spans 13 amino acids. From germline, CDR1 is WSHSY and CDR2 SAAADI. CDR3 residues: CASSESGGYEQYF. The CDR3 DNA sequence: TGCGCCAGCAGTGAGTCGGGGGGCTACGAGCAGTACTTC.

Notes on this clone: Different DNA sequences within this sample yield the same CDR3. V usage is TRBV7-6 and J usage is TRBJ2-7, with TRBD1 identical over 9 bases. CDR1 and CDR2 (germline): SGHVS, FNYEAQ. The CDR3 covers 14 residues. Trimming at V came to 5 bases and at J to 1 base, leaving 3 bases not matched to a gene. CDR3 region: CASSPTGGSYEQYF. CDR3 in DNA: TGTGCCAGCAGCCCGACAGGGGGGTCCTACGAGCAGTACTTC.

DNA for the CDR3: TGTGCCAGCAGGGAACATCCAGATAATTCACCCCTCCACTTT. It encodes CASREHPDNSPLHF. The V and J genes are TRBV2 and TRBJ1-6, with D uncertain. V dropped 6 bases and J dropped 5 bases, with 11 bases sitting between them. The CDR3 consists of 14 residues. CDR1 is SNHLY and CDR2 is FYNNEI in the germline V gene.

The chain links TRBV6-1 to TRBJ1-1; TRBD1 matches 8 bases. Germline-derived CDR1 and CDR2 are MNHNS and SASEGT. V shed 4 bases, J shed 4 bases, and the junction held 8 bases outside the gene matches. CDR3 length equals 15 residues. CDR3 nucleotides: TGTGCCAGCAGTGTAGGGGACAGGTTTGGCACTGAAGCTTTCTTT. Translation: CASSVGDRFGTEAFF.

The chain links TRBV7-6 to TRBJ2-2; D may be TRBD2 (6 bases). Germline CDR1 is SGHVS and CDR2 is FNYEAQ. The CDR3 loop spans 14 amino acids. Deletions cut 2 bases from V and 7 bases from J, with 11 bases between. CDR3: CASSLNSGGGELFF. CDR3 sequence (DNA): TGTGCCAGCAGCTTAAATTCCGGGGGCGGGGAGCTGTTTTTT.

The chain is built from TRBV18 and TRBJ1-5; D gene uncertain. The CDR3 totals 15 residues. Germline V gene sequence: CDR1 KGHSH, CDR2 LQKENI. V was shortened by 2 bases and J by 1 base, with 9 bases between the two germline ends. The chain's CDR3 is CASSPGSGSNQPQHF. In DNA form, the CDR3 reads TGTGCCAGCTCACCAGGATCGGGGAGCAATCAGCCCCAGCATTTT.

In regard to this clone: The junction does not match germline at one end; this may be a read error. The chain recombines TRBV27 with TRBJ2-7; 7 nucleotides line up with TRBD2. CDR1 MNHEY and CDR2 SMNVEV come from the germline V gene (reference sequence). The CDR3 runs 17 residues. CDR3 DNA: TGTGCCAGCAGTCTATCCGGGAGCAACTTACCGGGGGGAGAGCAGTACTTC. This translates into CASSLSGSNLPGGEQYF.

The genes are TRBV7-9 and TRBJ2-1; 8 nucleotides align to TRBD2. J gave up 4 bases and V 2 bases, and 4 bases lay outside the gene matches. The CDR3 spans 15 residues. Germline loops: CDR1 SEHNR, CDR2 FQNEAQ (reference sequence). CDR3 in DNA: TGTGCCAGCAGCTTATCTGAGCGGGAGTACAATGAGCAGTTCTTC. Translating gives CASSLSEREYNEQFF.

Concerning this clone: This likely comes from a read error, as the CDR3 has no conserved phenylalanine or tryptophan at its end. The chain is built from TRBV29-1 and TRBJ2-3; D unresolved. CDR1 SQVTM and CDR2 ANQGSEA come from the germline V gene. V lost 7 bases and J 1 base, leaving 3 bases between the germline ends. There are 10 residues in the CDR3. CDR3 loop: CSARTDTQYV. As DNA, the CDR3 is TGCAGCGCTCGCACAGATACGCAGTATGTT.

The table lists this clone with a few counts. The chain links TRBV28 to TRBJ1-2, with D perhaps TRBD1 (6 bases). V lost 7 bases to trimming and J lost 7 bases, with 19 bases between them. The germline V gene has CDR1 MDHEN and CDR2 SYDVKM. This CDR3 contains 14 residues. Written as DNA, the CDR3 is TGTGCCAGCATCCAAACAGGGCCGAGCCGTGGCTACACCTTC. This sequence encodes CASIQTGPSRGYTF.

This clone has just one count. V usage is TRBV6-5 and J usage is TRBJ2-1, with 11 bases aligning to TRBD2. Looked up from germline, CDR1 is MNHEY and CDR2 is SVGAGI. J lost 7 bases, V lost 3 bases, and 5 bases had no gene match. The CDR3 is 15 amino acids. CDR3 sequence reads: CASSYLSGRANEQFF. Here the CDR3 DNA reads TGTGCCAGCAGTTATCTTAGCGGGAGGGCGAATGAGCAGTTCTTC.

The chain links TRBV5-1 to TRBJ2-3; TRBD2 matches at 9 bases. Per germline, CDR1 SGHRS and CDR2 YFSETQ. J was trimmed by 0 bases and V by 5 bases; bases with no gene match: 7. The CDR3 consists of 16 residues. CDR3 protein: CASRWREGSSTDTQYF. The CDR3 nucleotides read TGCGCCAGCAGGTGGCGGGAGGGCTCTAGCACAGATACGCAGTATTTT.

This chain joins TRBV6-6 and TRBJ2-2; no reliable D call. This CDR3 is built from 14 residues. The V gene's germline CDR1 is MNHNY and CDR2 SVGAGI (reference sequence). V was trimmed by 6 bases and J by 1 base, leaving 9 bases between them. CDR3 nucleotides: TGTGCCAGCAGGTATTCACAGAACACCGGGGAGCTGTTTTTT. Protein: CASRYSQNTGELFF.

Points on this clone: The identical CDR3 is also encoded by other nucleotide sequences in the sample. The chain links TRBV5-4 to TRBJ2-5; TRBD2 aligns across 11 bases. Per germline, CDR1 SGHNT and CDR2 YYREEE (reference sequence). CDR3 length equals 15 residues. V lost 0 bases to trimming and J lost 2 bases; unmatched junction nucleotides: 0. CDR3 bases: TGTGCCAGCAGCTTGGGACTAGCGGGACAAGAGACCCAGTACTTC. Residues: CASSLGLAGQETQYF.

This clone was observed a few times. The chain couples TRBV5-6 to TRBJ2-1, with 7 nucleotides matching TRBD1. The CDR3 totals 14 residues. The junction had 4 bases not matched to a gene; V was cut back by 1 base and J by 6 bases. Germline CDR1 is SGHDT and CDR2 is YYEEEE. DNA of the CDR3: TGTGCCAGCAGCTTGATGTCAGGGGGCAATGAGCAGTTCTTC. It is translated as CASSLMSGGNEQFF.

The chain links TRBV28 to TRBJ2-7; TRBD1 aligns across 8 bases. This CDR3 spans 13 amino acids. In germline, CDR1 is MDHEN, CDR2 SYDVKM. After removal of 4 bases from V and 10 bases from J, the junction contained 9 bases not matched to a gene. CDR3 loop: CASSSRQGPPQYF. In nucleotides, the CDR3 is TGTGCCAGCAGTTCCCGACAGGGGCCCCCTCAGTACTTC.